This T cell receptor (beta chain) was identified during a study of shared clonotypes between healthy human individuals. Terminally differentiated effector memory CD45RA+ cells were excluded by CCR7 positive selection of CD45RO-negative cells. Assay: immunoSEQ multiplex PCR; the TCRdb copy retains only in-frame clones and omits some. Seen here are about 2.1 million clones, just over 90% observed once, and the top ten hold more than 1.5%. The sequencing sample was made of naive CD8+ T cells from PBMCs. The source is a man aged 18 to 29 in good health. Some clones in this sample may be carry-over from other donors' samples.

The CDR3 DNA reads as TGTGCCAGCAGCTCGTCCGGGACAGCCTCCTACGAGCAGTACTTC. Amino acids: CASSSSGTASYEQYF. The V gene is TRBV7-9, the J gene TRBJ2-7, with 7 bases aligning to TRBD1. The CDR3 is 15 residues long. J was trimmed by 0 bases and V by 4 bases; bases with no gene match: 6. Germline V gives CDR1 SEHNR, CDR2 FQNEAQ (reference sequence).